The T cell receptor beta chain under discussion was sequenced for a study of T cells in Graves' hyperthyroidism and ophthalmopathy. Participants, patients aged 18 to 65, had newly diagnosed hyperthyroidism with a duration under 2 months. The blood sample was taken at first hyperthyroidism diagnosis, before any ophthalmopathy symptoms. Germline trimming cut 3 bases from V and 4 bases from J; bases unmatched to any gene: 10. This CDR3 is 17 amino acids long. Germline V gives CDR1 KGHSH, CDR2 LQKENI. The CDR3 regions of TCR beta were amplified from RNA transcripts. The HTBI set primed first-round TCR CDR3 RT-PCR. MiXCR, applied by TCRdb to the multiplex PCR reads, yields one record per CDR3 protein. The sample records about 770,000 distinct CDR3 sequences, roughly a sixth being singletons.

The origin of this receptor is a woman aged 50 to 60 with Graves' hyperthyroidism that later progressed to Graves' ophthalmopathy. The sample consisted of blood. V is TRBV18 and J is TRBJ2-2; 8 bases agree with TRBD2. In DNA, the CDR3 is TGTGCCAGCTCACCTCCCGGCAGCGGGGGAGGCACCGGGGAGCTGTTTTTT. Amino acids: CASSPPGSGGGTGELFF.